These 4 T cell receptor beta chains came from one sample sequenced in a study of blood T cell repertoires in COVID-19. The repertoire was sequenced with immunoSEQ multiplex PCR; TCRdb's copy has only in-frame clones and lacks some. Among about 130,000 clones, 60% to 85% were seen once, and the ten largest hold 20%. Sequencing input: peripheral blood. These receptors originate from an elderly man with acute or convalescent COVID-19.

The V call is TRBV7-2, the J call TRBJ2-7, with D perhaps matching TRBD2 (6 bases). The V gene's germline CDR1 is SGHTA and CDR2 FQGNSA. Trimming left V 3 bases short and J 2 bases short, with 11 bases between. The CDR3 is 14 residues long. The CDR3 region has the DNA TGTGCCAGCAGCTTTGCGGGGACGACCTACGAGCAGTACTTC. Translating it yields CASSFAGTTYEQYF.

V is TRBV5-1 and J is TRBJ2-7, with 8 bases aligning to TRBD1. The CDR3 has 13 amino acids. From germline, CDR1 is SGHRS and CDR2 YFSETQ. The junction had 7 bases not matched to a gene; V was cut back by 6 bases and J by 5 bases. The CDR3 is CASNDRGDNEQYF. DNA for the CDR3: TGCGCCAGCAACGACAGGGGAGACAACGAGCAGTACTTC. The complete variable domain, with remaining parts taken from reference TRBV5-1 and TRBJ2-7, reads KAGVTQTPRYLIKTRGQQVTLSCSPISGHRSVSWYQQTPGQGLQFLFEYFSETQRNKGNFPGRFSGRQFSNSRSEMNVSTLELGDSALYLCASNDRGDNEQYFGPGTRLTVT.

The rearrangement links TRBV19 to TRBJ1-2; 8 bases align to TRBD1. V lost 7 bases and J lost 4; bases outside the gene matches: 5. The CDR3 sequence is 13 residues long. The V gene's germline CDR1 is LNHDA and CDR2 SQIVND (reference sequence). The CDR3 nucleotides read TGTGCCAGTAAACCGGGACAGGCCTATGGCTACACCTTC. This gives the protein CASKPGQAYGYTF.

The chain recombines TRBV3-1 (or the pseudogene TRBV3-2) with TRBJ2-2; D unresolved. In germline, CDR1 is LGHDT, CDR2 YNNKEL (reference sequence). The V end was cut by 1 base, the J end by 3 bases, with 9 bases between. This CDR3 contains 15 residues. CDR3 sequence: CASSQVSFYTGELFF. The CDR3 DNA is TGTGCCAGCAGCCAAGTTTCGTTTTACACCGGGGAGCTGTTTTTT.